The sequence of this TCR beta chain was determined in a study of chemoradiotherapy in HPV16-positive cancers (dated by TCRdb to between 2021 and 2024). Describing the broader study: Candidate HPV-specific T-cell clones and common TCR motifs were defined by functional T-cell assays performed on cells from two HPV16-positive patients. The study asked whether T-cell immunity against the HPV oncoproteins E6 and E7 changes during chemoradiotherapy and whether it affects survival. TCR repertoires from over 75 patients with HPV-related cancers were then used to track the candidate HPV-specific TCRs and motifs. Overall study results and their limits: The survival association was reported for HPV16-positive patients, and the functional definition of HPV-specific T cells was derived from only two HPV16-positive patients. In HPV16-positive patients, expansion of HPV-responsive T cells during chemoradiotherapy was found to be associated with improved recurrence-free survival. Expansion of candidate HPV-specific clones and E7-related TCR motifs was observed in the tumor microenvironment during treatment, whereas no such expansion was observed for non-HPV-specific T cells.

This clone showed up just a few times. Which antigen it targets is not known. No much larger clonotype is one base removed from it; base qualities were not supplied. Repertoires were sampled repeatedly over the course of chemoradiotherapy, so clonal expansion could be followed in the tumor microenvironment. The receptor library was made with the immunoSEQ multiplex PCR assay. This immuneACCESS table, as held by TCRdb, lists in-frame sequences with V and J called but not all clones. Of the missing ones, under half trace to an unresolved V gene in checked studies; the others have no known cause. This sample lists about 25,000 clones; roughly 95% were detected once. 2.7% of the sample rests with the top ten. Germline trimming: 6 bases from V, 1 base from J; junction bases outside gene matches: 4. For CDR1 and CDR2, the germline V gene lists SNHLY and FYNNEI. The CDR3, cysteine through phenylalanine, is 15 amino acids long. The CDR3 DNA has 45 bases and is translated from base 1.

The chain joins TRBV2 to TRBJ1-4, with 8 bases matching TRBD1. Collection took place from a patient who underwent chemoradiotherapy. The receptor was derived from a human donor with HPV-associated anogenital cancer. DNA sequence: TGTGCCAGCAGCAGACAGGGGATAACTAATGAAAAACTGTTTTTT. It is translated as CASSRQGITNEKLFF.